This is a list of T cell receptor beta chains from one sample in a study of blood T cell repertoires in COVID-19. The protocol was immunoSEQ multiplex PCR, while the TCRdb copy is restricted to in-frame clones and leaves out a portion. The repertoire holds 290,000 or so clones, with approximately 86% as singletons. The specimen was PBMCs or T cells enriched from blood (not recorded which). These receptor sequences come from a woman aged 18-35 years who had recovered from COVID-19. CDR3s include the opening cysteine and the closing phenylalanine or tryptophan. D genes are given only for firm matches. The size entry is marked missing in some rows and otherwise reads once, few, many or a size class.

TGTGCCTGGAGTGTACAGGGCCATAATTCACCCCTCCACTTT,CAWSVQGHNSPLHF,TRBV30,-,14,-,TRBJ1-6
TGTGCCAGCACCCCCGTATGGGGGGGTAGTGACTATGGCTACACCTTC,CASTPVWGGSDYGYTF,TRBV9,-,16,-,TRBJ1-2
TGCGCCAGCAGCCAATTTTGGCAGGGGGCGAGTGAAAAACTGTTTTTT,CASSQFWQGASEKLFF,TRBV4-3,few,16,TRBD1,TRBJ1-4
TGTGCCAGCAGTCTTAGTCGTAGTCCTGGGACTGCCAATGAGCAGTTCTTC,CASSLSRSPGTANEQFF,TRBV28,-,17,-,TRBJ2-1
TGTGCCAGCAGTTTATCAAGGGGGCTAGGCACTGAAGCTTTCTTT,CASSLSRGLGTEAFF,TRBV27,-,15,TRBD1,TRBJ1-1
TGTGCCAGCAGTAATTTTGGCGGCACTGAAGCTTTCTTT,CASSNFGGTEAFF,TRBV25-1,-,13,-,TRBJ1-1
TGTGCCAGCAGTTTAGACAGCTTCTCCTACGAGCAGTACTTC,CASSLDSFSYEQYF,TRBV27,-,14,-,TRBJ2-7
TGTGCCAGCAGCTTAGGGTTCACCGGACTAGCCTCCCCAGATACGCAGTATTTT,CASSLGFTGLASPDTQYF,TRBV11-2,few,18,TRBD2,TRBJ2-3
TGTGCCTGGAGCAGCGGGGTTAGAGATACGCAGTATTTT,CAWSSGVRDTQYF,TRBV30,-,13,TRBD2,TRBJ2-3
TGTGCCAGCAGTGCCACAGCTAACTATGGCTACACCTTC,CASSATANYGYTF,TRBV27,-,13,-,TRBJ1-2